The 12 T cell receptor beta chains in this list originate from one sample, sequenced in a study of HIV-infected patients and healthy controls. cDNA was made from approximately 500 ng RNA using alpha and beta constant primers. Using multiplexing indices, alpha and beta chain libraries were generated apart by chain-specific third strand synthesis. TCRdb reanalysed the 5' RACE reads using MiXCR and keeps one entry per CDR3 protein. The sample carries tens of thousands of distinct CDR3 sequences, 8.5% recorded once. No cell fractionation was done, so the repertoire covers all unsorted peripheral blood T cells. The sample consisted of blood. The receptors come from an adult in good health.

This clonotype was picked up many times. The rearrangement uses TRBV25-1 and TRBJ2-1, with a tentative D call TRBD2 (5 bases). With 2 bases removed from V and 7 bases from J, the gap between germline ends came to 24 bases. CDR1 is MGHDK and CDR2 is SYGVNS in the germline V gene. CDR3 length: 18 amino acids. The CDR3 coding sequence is TGTGCCAGCAGTGAAGGAGCAACGGAGGATTCTCGAAGGAATGAGCAGTTCTTC. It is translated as CASSEGATEDSRRNEQFF.

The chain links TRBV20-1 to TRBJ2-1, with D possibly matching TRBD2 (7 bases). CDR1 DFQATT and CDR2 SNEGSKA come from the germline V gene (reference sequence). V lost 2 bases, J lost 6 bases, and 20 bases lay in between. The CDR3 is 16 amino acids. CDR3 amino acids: CSARTPAGGARNEQFF. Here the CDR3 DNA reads TGCAGTGCTAGAACTCCTGCTGGGGGGGCGCGCAATGAGCAGTTCTTC.

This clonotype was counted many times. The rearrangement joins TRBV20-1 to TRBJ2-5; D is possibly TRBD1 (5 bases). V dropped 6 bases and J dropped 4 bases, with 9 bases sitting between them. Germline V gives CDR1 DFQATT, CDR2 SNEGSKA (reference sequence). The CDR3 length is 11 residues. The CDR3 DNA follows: TGCAGTGCAAGGGGTCGAGAGACCCAGTACTTC. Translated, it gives CSARGRETQYF.

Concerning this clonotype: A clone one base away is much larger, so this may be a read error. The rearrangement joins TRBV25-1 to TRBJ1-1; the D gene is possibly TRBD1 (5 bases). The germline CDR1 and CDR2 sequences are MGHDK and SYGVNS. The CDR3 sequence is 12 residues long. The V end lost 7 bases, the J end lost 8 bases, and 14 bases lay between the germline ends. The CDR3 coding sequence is TGTGCCAGCATATGGGGGGGTGGAGAAGCTTTCTTT. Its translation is CASIWGGGEAFF.

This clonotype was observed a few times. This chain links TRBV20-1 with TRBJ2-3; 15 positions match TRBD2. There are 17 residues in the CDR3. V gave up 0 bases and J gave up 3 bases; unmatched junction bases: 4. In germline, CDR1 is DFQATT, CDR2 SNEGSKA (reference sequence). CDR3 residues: CSARDRTSGGATDTQYF. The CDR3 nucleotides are TGCAGTGCTAGAGATCGGACTAGCGGGGGGGCAACAGATACGCAGTATTTT.

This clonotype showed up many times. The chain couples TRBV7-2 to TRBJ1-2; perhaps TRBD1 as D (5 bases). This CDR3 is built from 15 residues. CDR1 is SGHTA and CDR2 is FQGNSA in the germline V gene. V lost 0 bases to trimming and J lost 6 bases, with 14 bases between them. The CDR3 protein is CASSLATELTNGYTF. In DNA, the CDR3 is TGTGCCAGCAGCTTAGCGACAGAGTTAACTAATGGCTACACCTTC.

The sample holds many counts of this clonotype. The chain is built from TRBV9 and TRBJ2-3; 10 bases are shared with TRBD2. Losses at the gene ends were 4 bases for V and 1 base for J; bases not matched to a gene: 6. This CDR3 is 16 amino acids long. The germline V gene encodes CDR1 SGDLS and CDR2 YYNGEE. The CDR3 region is CASSPQRGGRTDTQYF. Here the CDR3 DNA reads TGTGCCAGCAGCCCTCAGCGGGGGGGCCGCACAGATACGCAGTATTTT.

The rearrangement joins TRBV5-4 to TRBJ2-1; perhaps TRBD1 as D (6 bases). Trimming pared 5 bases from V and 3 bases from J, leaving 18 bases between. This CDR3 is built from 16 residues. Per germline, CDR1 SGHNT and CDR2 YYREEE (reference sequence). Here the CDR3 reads CASSLIRDKGYNEQFF. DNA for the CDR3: TGTGCCAGCAGTTTGATCCGGGACAAAGGCTACAATGAGCAGTTCTTC.

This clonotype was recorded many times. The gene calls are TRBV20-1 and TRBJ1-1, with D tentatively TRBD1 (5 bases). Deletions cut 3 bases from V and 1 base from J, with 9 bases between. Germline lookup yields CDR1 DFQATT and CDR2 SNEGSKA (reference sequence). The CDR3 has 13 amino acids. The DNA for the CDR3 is TGCAGTGCTAGGGGACCCCCGAACACTGAAGCTTTCTTT. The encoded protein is CSARGPPNTEAFF.

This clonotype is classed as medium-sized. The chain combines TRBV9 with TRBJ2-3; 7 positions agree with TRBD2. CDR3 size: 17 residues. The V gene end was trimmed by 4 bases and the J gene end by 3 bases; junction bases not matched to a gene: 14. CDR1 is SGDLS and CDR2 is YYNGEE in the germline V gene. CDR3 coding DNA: TGTGCCAGCAGCCCCACCCAGGGAGGGGCCCTAACAGATACGCAGTATTTT. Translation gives CASSPTQGGALTDTQYF.

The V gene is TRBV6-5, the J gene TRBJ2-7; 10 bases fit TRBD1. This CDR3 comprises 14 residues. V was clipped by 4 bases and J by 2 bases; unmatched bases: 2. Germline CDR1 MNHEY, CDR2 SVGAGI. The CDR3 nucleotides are TGTGCCAGCAGTTGGGGACAGGGGACCTACGAGCAGTACTTC. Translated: CASSWGQGTYEQYF.

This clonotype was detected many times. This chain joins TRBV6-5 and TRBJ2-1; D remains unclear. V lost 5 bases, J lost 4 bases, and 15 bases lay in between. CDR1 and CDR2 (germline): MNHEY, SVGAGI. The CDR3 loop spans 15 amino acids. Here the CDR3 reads CASSRYNTGYNEQFF. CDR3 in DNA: TGTGCCAGCAGTCGATATAATACTGGTTACAATGAGCAGTTCTTC.